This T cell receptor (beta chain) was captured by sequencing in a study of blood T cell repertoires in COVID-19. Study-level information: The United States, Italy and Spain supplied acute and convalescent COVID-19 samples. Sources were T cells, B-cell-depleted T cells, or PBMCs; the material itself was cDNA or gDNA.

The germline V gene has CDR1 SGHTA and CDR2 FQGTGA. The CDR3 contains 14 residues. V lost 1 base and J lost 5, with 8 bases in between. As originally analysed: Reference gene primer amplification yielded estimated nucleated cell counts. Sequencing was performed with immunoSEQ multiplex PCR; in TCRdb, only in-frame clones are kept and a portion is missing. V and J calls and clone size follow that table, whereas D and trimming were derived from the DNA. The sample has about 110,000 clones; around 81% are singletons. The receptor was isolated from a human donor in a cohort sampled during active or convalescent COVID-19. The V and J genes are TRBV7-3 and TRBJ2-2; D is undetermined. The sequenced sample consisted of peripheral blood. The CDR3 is CASSLSGSTGELFF. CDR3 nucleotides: TGTGCCAGCAGCTTAAGCGGATCTACCGGGGAGCTGTTTTTT.